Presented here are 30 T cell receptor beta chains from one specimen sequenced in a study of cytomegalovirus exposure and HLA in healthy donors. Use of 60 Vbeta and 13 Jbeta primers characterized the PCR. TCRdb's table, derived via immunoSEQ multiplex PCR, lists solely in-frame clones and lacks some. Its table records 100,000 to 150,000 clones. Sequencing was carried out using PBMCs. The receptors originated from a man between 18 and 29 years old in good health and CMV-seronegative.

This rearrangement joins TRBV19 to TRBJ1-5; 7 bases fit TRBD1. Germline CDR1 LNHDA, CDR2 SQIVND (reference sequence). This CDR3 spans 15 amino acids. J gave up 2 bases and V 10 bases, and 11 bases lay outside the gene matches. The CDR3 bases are TGTGCCACCAACCGCCAGGGGGTTGGCAATCAGCCCCAGCATTTT. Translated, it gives CATNRQGVGNQPQHF.

The CDR3 loop is CASSRRNVYNEQFF. In DNA, the CDR3 is TGTGCCAGCAGTAGGAGGAACGTTTACAATGAGCAGTTCTTC. J is TRBJ2-1 and V is TRBV11-1, with a possible D match to TRBD2 (5 bases). The length of the CDR3 is 14 residues. Germline lookup yields CDR1 SGHAT and CDR2 FQDESV (reference sequence). V shed 6 bases and J shed 4 bases, with 13 bases lying between them.

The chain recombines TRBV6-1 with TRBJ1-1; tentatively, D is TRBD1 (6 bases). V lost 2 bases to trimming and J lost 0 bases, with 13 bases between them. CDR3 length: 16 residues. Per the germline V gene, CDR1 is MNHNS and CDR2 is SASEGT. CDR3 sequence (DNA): TGTGCCAGCAGTGAACGGTGGCAGGGGCTGAACACTGAAGCTTTCTTT. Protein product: CASSERWQGLNTEAFF.

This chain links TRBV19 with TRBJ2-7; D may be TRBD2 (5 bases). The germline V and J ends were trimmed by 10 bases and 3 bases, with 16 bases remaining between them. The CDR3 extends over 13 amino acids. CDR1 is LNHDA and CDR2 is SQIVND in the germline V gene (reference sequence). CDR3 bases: TGTGCCACGAAGGCAGCAGCGGACTACGAGCAGTACTTC. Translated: CATKAAADYEQYF.

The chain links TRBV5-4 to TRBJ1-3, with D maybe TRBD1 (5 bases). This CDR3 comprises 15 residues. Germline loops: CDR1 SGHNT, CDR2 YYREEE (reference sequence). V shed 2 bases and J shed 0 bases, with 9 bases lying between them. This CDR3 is CASSFAGGSGNTIYF. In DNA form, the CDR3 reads TGTGCCAGCAGCTTCGCCGGGGGCTCTGGAAACACCATATATTTT.

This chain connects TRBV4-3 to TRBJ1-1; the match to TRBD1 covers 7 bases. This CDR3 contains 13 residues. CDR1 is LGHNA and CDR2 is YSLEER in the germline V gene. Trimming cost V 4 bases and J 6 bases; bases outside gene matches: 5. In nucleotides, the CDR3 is TGCGCCAGCAGCCTTGGACAGGCTTCTGAAGCTTTCTTT. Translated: CASSLGQASEAFF.

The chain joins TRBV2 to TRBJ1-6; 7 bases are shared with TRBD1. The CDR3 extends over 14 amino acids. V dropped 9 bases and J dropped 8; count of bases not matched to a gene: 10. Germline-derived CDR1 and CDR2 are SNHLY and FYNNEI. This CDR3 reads CASMRRQGDSPLHF. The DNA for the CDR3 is TGTGCCAGTATGAGGAGACAGGGTGATTCACCCCTCCACTTT.

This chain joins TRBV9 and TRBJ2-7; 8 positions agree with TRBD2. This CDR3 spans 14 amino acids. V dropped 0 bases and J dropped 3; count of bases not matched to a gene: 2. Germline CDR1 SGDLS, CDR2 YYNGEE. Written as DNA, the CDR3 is TGTGCCAGCAGCGTAGGCGGGGGGCTCTACGAGCAGTACTTC. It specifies CASSVGGGLYEQYF.

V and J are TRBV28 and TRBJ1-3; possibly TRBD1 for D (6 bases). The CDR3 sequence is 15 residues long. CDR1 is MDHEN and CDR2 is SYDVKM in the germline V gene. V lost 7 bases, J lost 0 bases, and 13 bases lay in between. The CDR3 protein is CASKSGGNSGNTIYF. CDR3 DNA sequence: TGTGCCAGCAAAAGCGGGGGCAACTCTGGAAACACCATATATTTT.

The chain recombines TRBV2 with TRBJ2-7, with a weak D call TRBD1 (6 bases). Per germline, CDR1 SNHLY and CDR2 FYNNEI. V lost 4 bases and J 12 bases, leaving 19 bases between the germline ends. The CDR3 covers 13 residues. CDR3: CASSVLLGQRLYF. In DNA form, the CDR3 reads TGTGCCAGCAGTGTACTATTAGGACAGAGACTGTACTTC.

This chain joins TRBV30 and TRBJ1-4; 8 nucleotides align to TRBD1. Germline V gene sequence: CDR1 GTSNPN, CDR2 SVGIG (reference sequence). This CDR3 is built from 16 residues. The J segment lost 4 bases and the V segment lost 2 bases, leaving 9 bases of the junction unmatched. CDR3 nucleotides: TGTGCCTGGAGTCCGCCGGGACAGGTGAATAATGAAAAACTGTTTTTT. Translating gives CAWSPPGQVNNEKLFF. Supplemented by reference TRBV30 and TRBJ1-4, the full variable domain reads SQTIHQWPATLVQPVGSPLSLECTVEGTSNPNLYWYRQAAGRGLQLLFYSVGIGQISSEVPQNLSASRPQDRQFILSSKKLLLSDSGFYLCAWSPPGQVNNEKLFFGSGTQLSVL.

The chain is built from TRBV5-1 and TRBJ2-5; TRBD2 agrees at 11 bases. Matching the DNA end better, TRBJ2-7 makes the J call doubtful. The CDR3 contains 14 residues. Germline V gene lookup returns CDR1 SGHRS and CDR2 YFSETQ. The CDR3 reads CASSEGTSGYEQYF. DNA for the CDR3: TGCGCCAGCAGCGAGGGGACTAGCGGCTACGAGCAGTACTTC.

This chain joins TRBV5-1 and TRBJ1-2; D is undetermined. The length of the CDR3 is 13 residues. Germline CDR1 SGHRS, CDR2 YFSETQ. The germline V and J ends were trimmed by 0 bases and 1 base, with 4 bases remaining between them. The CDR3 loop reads CASSLGGNYGYTF. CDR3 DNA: TGCGCCAGCAGCTTGGGCGGTAACTATGGCTACACCTTC.

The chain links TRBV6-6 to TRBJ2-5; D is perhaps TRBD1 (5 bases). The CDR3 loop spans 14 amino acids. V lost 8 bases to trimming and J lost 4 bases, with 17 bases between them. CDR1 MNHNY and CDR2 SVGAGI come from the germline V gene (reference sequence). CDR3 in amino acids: CASGKGKVGETQYF. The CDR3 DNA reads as TGTGCCAGCGGGAAGGGGAAGGTAGGAGAGACCCAGTACTTC.

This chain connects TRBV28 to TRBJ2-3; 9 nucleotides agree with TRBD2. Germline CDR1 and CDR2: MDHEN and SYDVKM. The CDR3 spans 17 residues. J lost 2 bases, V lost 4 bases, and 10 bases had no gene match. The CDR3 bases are TGTGCCAGCAGTTCCATTCCGACTAGCGGCCTCACAGATACGCAGTATTTT. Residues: CASSSIPTSGLTDTQYF.

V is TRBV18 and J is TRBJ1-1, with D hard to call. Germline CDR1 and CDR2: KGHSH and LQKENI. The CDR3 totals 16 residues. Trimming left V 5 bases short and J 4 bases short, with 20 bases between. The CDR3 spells CASSNRVAHPSTEAFF. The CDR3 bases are TGTGCCAGCTCAAATCGGGTGGCCCACCCCAGCACTGAAGCTTTCTTT.

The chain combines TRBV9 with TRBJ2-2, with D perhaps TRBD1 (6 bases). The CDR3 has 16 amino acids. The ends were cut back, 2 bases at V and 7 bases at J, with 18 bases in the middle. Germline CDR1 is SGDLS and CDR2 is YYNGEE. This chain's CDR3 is CASSVSAGAYHGELFF. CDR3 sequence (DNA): TGTGCCAGCAGCGTCTCGGCAGGGGCTTATCACGGGGAGCTGTTTTTT. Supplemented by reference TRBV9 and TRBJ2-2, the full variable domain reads DSGVTQTPKHLITATGQRVTLRCSPRSGDLSVYWYQQSLDQGLQFLIQYYNGEERAKGNILERFSAQQFPDLHSELNLSSLELGDSALYFCASSVSAGAYHGELFFGEGSRLTVL.

CDR3 sequence (DNA): TGTGCCAGCAGCTTAGATCTGGACAGGGACCGCTATGGCTACACCTTC. Translating gives CASSLDLDRDRYGYTF. This sequence joins TRBV11-3 and TRBJ1-2, with 8 bases that match TRBD1. The CDR3 spans 16 residues. Per germline, CDR1 SGHNT and CDR2 YENEEA. Trimming took 0 bases from V and 4 from J; bases not matched to a gene: 7.

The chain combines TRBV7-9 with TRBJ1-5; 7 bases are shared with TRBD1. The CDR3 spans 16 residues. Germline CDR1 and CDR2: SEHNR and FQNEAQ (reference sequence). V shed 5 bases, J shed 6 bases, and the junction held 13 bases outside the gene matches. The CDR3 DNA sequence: TGTGCCAGCAGCCCCCAAGTAAGGGGGCCCGGTCAGCCCCAGCATTTT. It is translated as CASSPQVRGPGQPQHF.

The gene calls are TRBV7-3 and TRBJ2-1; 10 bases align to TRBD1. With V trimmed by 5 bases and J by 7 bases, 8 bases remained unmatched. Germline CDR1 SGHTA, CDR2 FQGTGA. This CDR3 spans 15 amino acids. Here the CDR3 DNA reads TGTGCCAGCAGCCGAGGGACAGGGGAGAGGAATGAGCAGTTCTTC. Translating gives CASSRGTGERNEQFF.

CDR3 in amino acids: CASSYTSGGETQYF. CDR3 in DNA: TGTGCCAGCAGCTACACTAGCGGGGGAGAGACCCAGTACTTC. This chain links TRBV7-9 with TRBJ2-7, with 11 bases lining up with TRBD2. The DNA end is more similar to TRBJ2-5, so the J call may be wrong. In germline, CDR1 is SEHNR, CDR2 FQNEAQ (reference sequence). This CDR3 is built from 14 residues.

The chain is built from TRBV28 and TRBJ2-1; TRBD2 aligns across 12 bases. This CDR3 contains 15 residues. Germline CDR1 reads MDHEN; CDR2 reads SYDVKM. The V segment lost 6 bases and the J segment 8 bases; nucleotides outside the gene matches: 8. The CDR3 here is CASRHTSGRLHEQFF. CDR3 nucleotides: TGTGCCAGCAGGCATACTAGCGGGAGGTTGCATGAGCAGTTCTTC.

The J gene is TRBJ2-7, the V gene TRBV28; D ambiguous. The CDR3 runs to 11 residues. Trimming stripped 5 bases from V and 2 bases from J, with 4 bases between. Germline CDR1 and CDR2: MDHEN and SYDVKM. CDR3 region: CASSVTYEQYF. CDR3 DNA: TGTGCCAGCAGTGTAACCTACGAGCAGTACTTC.

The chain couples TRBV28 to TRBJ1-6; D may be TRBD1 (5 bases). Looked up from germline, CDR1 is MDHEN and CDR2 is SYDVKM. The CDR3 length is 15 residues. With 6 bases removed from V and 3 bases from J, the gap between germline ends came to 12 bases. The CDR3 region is CASRYPGLYNSPLHF. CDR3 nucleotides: TGTGCCAGCAGGTATCCGGGACTCTATAATTCACCCCTCCACTTT.

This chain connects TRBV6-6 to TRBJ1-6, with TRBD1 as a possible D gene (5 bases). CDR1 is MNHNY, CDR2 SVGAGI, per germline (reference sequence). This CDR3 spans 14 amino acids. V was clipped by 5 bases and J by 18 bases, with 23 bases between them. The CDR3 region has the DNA TGTGCCAGCAGTCCAGACAGCCTCCTAATTTTTCCCCACTTT. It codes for CASSPDSLLIFPHF.

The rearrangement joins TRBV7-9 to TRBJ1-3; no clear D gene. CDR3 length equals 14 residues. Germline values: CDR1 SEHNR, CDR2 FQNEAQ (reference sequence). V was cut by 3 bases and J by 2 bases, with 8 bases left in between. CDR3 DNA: TGTGCCAGCAGCTTTAGCCAGACTGGAAACACCATATATTTT. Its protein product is CASSFSQTGNTIYF.

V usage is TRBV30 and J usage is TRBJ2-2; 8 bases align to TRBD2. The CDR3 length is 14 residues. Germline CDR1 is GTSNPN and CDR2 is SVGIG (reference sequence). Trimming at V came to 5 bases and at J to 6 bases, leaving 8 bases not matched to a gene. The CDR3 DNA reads TGTGCCTGGGCCCGCTTGCGGGGGGCCGGGGAGCTGTTTTTT. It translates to CAWARLRGAGELFF.

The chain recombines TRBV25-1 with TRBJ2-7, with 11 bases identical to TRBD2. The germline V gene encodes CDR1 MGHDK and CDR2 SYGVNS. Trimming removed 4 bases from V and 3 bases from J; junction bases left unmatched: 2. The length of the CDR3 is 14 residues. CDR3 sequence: CASSATSGSYEQYF. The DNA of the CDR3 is TGTGCCAGCAGTGCCACTAGCGGGAGCTACGAGCAGTACTTC.

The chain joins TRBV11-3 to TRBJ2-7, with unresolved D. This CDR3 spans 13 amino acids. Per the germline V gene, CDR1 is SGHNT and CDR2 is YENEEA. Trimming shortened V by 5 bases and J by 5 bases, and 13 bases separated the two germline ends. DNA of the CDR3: TGTGCCAGCAGCCAGGCTCATCCGGACGAGCAGTACTTC. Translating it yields CASSQAHPDEQYF.

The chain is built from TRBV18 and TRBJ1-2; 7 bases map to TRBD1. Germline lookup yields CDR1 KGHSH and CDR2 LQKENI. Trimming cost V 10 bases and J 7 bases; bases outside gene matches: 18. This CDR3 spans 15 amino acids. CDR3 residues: CATSEPGTAGGGYTF. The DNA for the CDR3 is TGTGCCACCTCCGAACCCGGGACAGCGGGGGGTGGCTACACCTTC.